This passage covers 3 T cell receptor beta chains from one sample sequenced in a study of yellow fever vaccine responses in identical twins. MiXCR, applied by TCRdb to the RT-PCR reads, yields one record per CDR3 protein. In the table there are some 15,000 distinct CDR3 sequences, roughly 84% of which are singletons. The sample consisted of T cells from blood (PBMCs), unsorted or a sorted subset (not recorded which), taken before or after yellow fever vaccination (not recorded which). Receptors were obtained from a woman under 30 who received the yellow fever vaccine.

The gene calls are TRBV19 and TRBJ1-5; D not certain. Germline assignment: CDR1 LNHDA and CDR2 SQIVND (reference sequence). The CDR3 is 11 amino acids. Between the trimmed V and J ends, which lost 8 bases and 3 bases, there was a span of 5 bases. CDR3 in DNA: TGTGCCAGTGGGTACAATCAGCCCCAGCATTTT. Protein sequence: CASGYNQPQHF.

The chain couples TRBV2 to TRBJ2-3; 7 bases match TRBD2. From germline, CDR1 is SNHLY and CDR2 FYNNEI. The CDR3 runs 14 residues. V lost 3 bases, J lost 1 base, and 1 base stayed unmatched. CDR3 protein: CASSEAGGTDTQYF. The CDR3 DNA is TGTGCCAGCAGTGAGGCGGGAGGCACAGATACGCAGTATTTT. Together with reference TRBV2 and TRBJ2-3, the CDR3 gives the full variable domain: EPEVTQTPSHQVTQMGQEVILRCVPISNHLYFYWYRQILGQKVEFLVSFYNNEISEKSEIFDDQFSVERPDGSNFTLKIRSTKLEDSAMYFCASSEAGGTDTQYFGPGTRLTVL.

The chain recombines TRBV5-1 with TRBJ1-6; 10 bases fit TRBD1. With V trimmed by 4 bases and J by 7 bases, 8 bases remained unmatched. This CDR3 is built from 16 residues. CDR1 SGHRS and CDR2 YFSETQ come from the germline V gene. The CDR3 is CASSVSPGQGNSPLHF. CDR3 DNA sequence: TGCGCCAGCAGCGTATCTCCGGGACAGGGGAATTCACCCCTCCACTTT.